The next 20 T cell receptor beta chains were all read from a single sample in a study of shared clonotypes between healthy human individuals. Sequenced by immunoSEQ multiplex PCR; TCRdb stores in-frame clones only, minus some. The sample includes about 1 million clones, around 74% of them seen just once. Sequencing was done on a sample of memory CD4+ T cells sorted from blood. The subset is: CD45RA-negative fraction. These receptors originate from a man aged 18-30 years in good health.

In the case of this clone: The likely explanation is a read error, given a far larger clone one base away. The chain uses TRBV11-1 and TRBJ1-1; no reliable D call. This CDR3 is built from 13 residues. The germline CDR1 and CDR2 sequences are SGHAT and FQDESV (reference sequence). V lost 1 base to trimming and J lost 0 bases, with 3 bases between them. CDR3 DNA: TGTGCCAGCAGCTTAGATATGAACACTGAAGCTTTCTTT. This sequence encodes CASSLDMNTEAFF.

This sequence joins TRBV5-1 and TRBJ1-1; D gene unclear. Deletions cut 7 bases from V and 1 base from J, with 11 bases between. The length of the CDR3 is 13 residues. Germline V gene lookup returns CDR1 SGHRS and CDR2 YFSETQ. The CDR3 spells CASGGDSNTEAFF. The CDR3 DNA sequence: TGCGCCAGCGGTGGGGATTCGAACACTGAAGCTTTCTTT.

This clone was seen just once. The V gene is TRBV9, the J gene TRBJ2-2; 7 nucleotides line up with TRBD1. V dropped 2 bases and J dropped 6; count of bases not matched to a gene: 10. The CDR3 runs to 16 residues. Germline CDR1 and CDR2: SGDLS and YYNGEE. The CDR3 reads CASSVPTPTGPGELFF. CDR3 DNA sequence: TGTGCCAGCAGCGTTCCCACCCCGACAGGGCCCGGGGAGCTGTTTTTT.

This rearrangement joins TRBV16 to TRBJ1-1; TRBD1 matches 8 bases. The CDR3 spans 15 residues. Germline values: CDR1 KGHSY, CDR2 FQNENV. V lost 3 bases, J lost 5 bases, and 8 bases stayed unmatched. CDR3 sequence: CASSHPQGGRTEAFF. The CDR3, as DNA: TGTGCCAGCAGCCACCCACAGGGGGGGAGGACTGAAGCTTTCTTT. Drawing the rest from reference TRBV16 and TRBJ1-1, the complete variable domain is GEEVAQTPKHLVRGEGQKAKLYCAPIKGHSYVFWYQQVLKNEFKFLISFQNENVFDETGMPKERFSAKCLPNSPCSLEIQATKLEDSAVYFCASSHPQGGRTEAFFGQGTRLTVV.

The chain uses TRBV18 and TRBJ1-4; D is undetermined. With 4 bases removed from V and 8 bases from J, the gap between germline ends came to 17 bases. Germline loops: CDR1 KGHSH, CDR2 LQKENI. This CDR3 comprises 15 residues. The chain's CDR3 is CASSRAGIRGEKLFF. The CDR3 nucleotides are TGTGCCAGCTCACGGGCCGGGATCCGAGGAGAAAAACTGTTTTTT.

DNA for the CDR3: TGTGCCAGCAGCCAAGTTTTCGCAGGCCAAAAGACTAGCGGGGGTTACAATGAGCAGTTCTTC. Protein: CASSQVFAGQKTSGGYNEQFF. The chain uses TRBV4-2 and TRBJ2-1; TRBD2 matches at 12 bases. V lost 1 base, J lost 4 bases, and 17 bases stayed unmatched. Germline V lookup: CDR1 LGHNA, CDR2 YNFKEQ. CDR3 size: 21 residues.

The chain carries TRBV9 and TRBJ1-2, with D tentatively TRBD1 (5 bases). The CDR3 sequence is 14 residues long. Deletions cut 6 bases from V and 2 bases from J, with 14 bases between. CDR1 SGDLS and CDR2 YYNGEE come from the germline V gene. The CDR3 DNA is TGTGCCAGCACCCTAGACAGATCCAACTATGGCTACACCTTC. Its protein product is CASTLDRSNYGYTF. The entire variable domain, with the rest obtained from reference TRBV9 and TRBJ1-2, is as follows: DSGVTQTPKHLITATGQRVTLRCSPRSGDLSVYWYQQSLDQGLQFLIQYYNGEERAKGNILERFSAQQFPDLHSELNLSSLELGDSALYFCASTLDRSNYGYTFGSGTRLTVV.

As DNA, the CDR3 is TGCGCCAGCAGTGGGCGGGCAGGGGGCATCACTGAAGCTTTCTTT. This gives the protein CASSGRAGGITEAFF. The rearrangement uses TRBV10-2 and TRBJ1-1, with 8 bases identical to TRBD1. Per germline, CDR1 WSHSY and CDR2 SAAADI. The J segment lost 4 bases and the V segment lost 4 bases, leaving 8 bases of the junction unmatched. The CDR3 totals 15 residues.

This clone was detected many times. This rearrangement joins TRBV28 to TRBJ2-3; 7 bases match TRBD2. The junction had 6 bases not matched to a gene; V was cut back by 4 bases and J by 2 bases. CDR1 and CDR2 (germline): MDHEN, SYDVKM. The CDR3 contains 15 residues. CDR3 nucleotides: TGTGCCAGCAGTTCCTGGGGGGGGGTCACAGATACGCAGTATTTT. Its protein is CASSSWGGVTDTQYF.

This chain links TRBV5-1 with TRBJ2-1; tentative D call: TRBD2 (5 bases). The V and J ends lost 4 bases and 6 bases respectively, with 17 bases between them. Germline V gene sequence: CDR1 SGHRS, CDR2 YFSETQ. CDR3 length: 15 amino acids. Here the CDR3 reads CASSEDSPSLNEQFF. In nucleotides, the CDR3 is TGCGCCAGCAGCGAGGACTCTCCCTCCCTCAATGAGCAGTTCTTC.

The chain carries TRBV5-5 and TRBJ1-5; TRBD1 might be the D (5 bases). The length of the CDR3 is 15 residues. V was shortened by 6 bases and J by 1 base, with 14 bases between the two germline ends. CDR1 and CDR2 (germline): SGHKS, YYEKEE (reference sequence). This CDR3 reads CASTQTGTSNQPQHF. The CDR3 coding sequence is TGTGCCAGCACCCAAACAGGAACAAGCAATCAGCCCCAGCATTTT.

The chain combines TRBV15 with TRBJ2-1, with 10 nucleotides matching TRBD1. The length of the CDR3 is 16 residues. V was clipped by 0 bases and J by 5 bases; unmatched bases: 4. The V gene's germline CDR1 is LNHNV and CDR2 YYDKDF (reference sequence). CDR3 sequence (DNA): TGTGCCACCAGCAGAGATGGGGGACAGGGGAACAATGAGCAGTTCTTC. Translating gives CATSRDGGQGNNEQFF.

Details on this clone: The sample contains more than one DNA sequence encoding this CDR3. J is TRBJ1-5 and V is TRBV29-1; a possible D gene is TRBD1 (6 bases). Germline CDR1 is SQVTM and CDR2 is ANQGSEA. Trimming removed 6 bases from V and 0 bases from J, with 9 bases in between. The length of the CDR3 is 13 residues. The CDR3 DNA follows: TGCAGCGTACGACAGGATAGCAATCAGCCCCAGCATTTT. Translating it yields CSVRQDSNQPQHF.

This clone has only a few counts. The rearrangement joins TRBV28 to TRBJ1-6; 7 bases line up with TRBD1. CDR3 length equals 15 residues. In germline, CDR1 is MDHEN, CDR2 SYDVKM. V was clipped by 6 bases and J by 7 bases; unmatched bases: 9. The CDR3 DNA follows: TGTGCCAGCAGACGACAGGGTCAACGGAATTCACCCCTCCACTTT. Translation: CASRRQGQRNSPLHF.

The chain couples TRBV4-3 to TRBJ1-2, with D possibly being TRBD1 (5 bases). Looked up from germline, CDR1 is LGHNA and CDR2 is YSLEER. This CDR3 region has 15 residues. The germline V and J ends were trimmed by 0 bases and 4 bases, with 12 bases remaining between them. The CDR3: CASSQDYEGRYGYTF. The CDR3 DNA follows: TGCGCCAGCAGCCAAGACTATGAGGGACGCTATGGCTACACCTTC.

The CDR3 DNA reads as TGTGCCAGCTCAGAGACGGCGACCTACAATGAGCAGTTCTTC. It translates to CASSETATYNEQFF. The chain is built from TRBV18 and TRBJ2-1; D unclear. Between the trimmed V and J ends, which lost 5 bases and 2 bases, there was a span of 10 bases. The CDR3 covers 14 residues. The germline gives CDR1 KGHSH, CDR2 LQKENI.

The chain couples TRBV5-4 to TRBJ2-3; 8 nucleotides agree with TRBD2. Germline CDR1 is SGHNT and CDR2 is YYREEE (reference sequence). The CDR3 is 15 residues long. The trim removed 4 bases at V and 5 bases at J, leaving 9 bases unmatched. The CDR3 nucleotides are TGTGCCAGCAGCGATAGAACAGCGGGGGTAGATACGCAGTATTTT. This gives the protein CASSDRTAGVDTQYF.

This rearrangement joins TRBV10-3 to TRBJ2-2, with D maybe TRBD1 (7 bases). V was trimmed by 6 bases and J by 0 bases, leaving 17 bases between them. CDR1 and CDR2 (germline): ENHRY, SYGVKD. The CDR3 runs 17 residues. Here the CDR3 DNA reads TGTGCCATCAGCCGAGGAGGGGGCGGGACGAACACCGGGGAGCTGTTTTTT. Translation gives CAISRGGGGTNTGELFF.

The chain is built from TRBV18 and TRBJ1-2; weak D call: TRBD1 (5 bases). CDR1 and CDR2 (germline): KGHSH, LQKENI. The CDR3 consists of 12 residues. The V and J ends lost 5 bases and 5 bases respectively, with 9 bases between them. CDR3: CASSREGYGYTF. For the CDR3, the DNA is TGTGCCAGCTCAAGGGAGGGGTATGGCTACACCTTC.

At least ten counts were recorded for this clone. Other DNA sequences of this sample code for an identical CDR3. This rearrangement joins TRBV9 to TRBJ1-6; the match to TRBD1 covers 8 bases. CDR3 length equals 16 residues. V shed 3 bases, J shed 8 bases, and the junction held 10 bases outside the gene matches. The germline V gene encodes CDR1 SGDLS and CDR2 YYNGEE. CDR3 in amino acids: CASSAGQGAGYSPLHF. CDR3 nucleotide sequence: TGTGCCAGCAGCGCTGGACAGGGTGCGGGGTATTCACCCCTCCACTTT.